The T cell receptor beta chain described here comes from a study of shared clonotypes between healthy human individuals. Study as a whole: The study enrolled a couple of women and a few men aged 18 to 49. Study conclusions and caveats: The study drew on few donors, limiting represented genetic and exposure-history diversity.

Clones were sequenced by immunoSEQ multiplex PCR, and TCRdb holds only the in-frame ones, with some missing. This sample has about 1 million clones, with about 75% found just once. The CDR3 contains 13 residues. Germline V CDR1 and CDR2: LNHNV, YYDKDF (reference sequence). Trimming removed 0 bases from V and 4 bases from J, with 6 bases in between. In the case of this clone: Its antigen remains unidentified. The same CDR3 can be traced to other DNA sequences in this sample.

The sample was memory CD4+ T cells sorted from blood. The subset: CD45RA-negative fraction. The J gene is TRBJ1-1, the V gene TRBV15, with D tentatively TRBD1 (5 bases). The TCR sequence derives from a man younger than 35 in good health. Here the CDR3 reads CATSRDRGTEAFF. DNA for the CDR3: TGTGCCACCAGCAGAGATAGGGGCACTGAAGCTTTCTTT.